A selection of T cell receptor beta chains follows, all from one sample in a study of T cell repertoires in cytomegalovirus infection. One entry per CDR3 protein, called by TCRdb with MiXCR from the reads. The sample shows over 150,000 distinct CDR3 sequences, roughly 19% of them seen only once. Input material: PBMCs. The source of these receptors is a human donor in good health (CMV status not recorded). Some clones in this sample may be carry-over from other donors' samples. The CDR3 runs from the conserved cysteine through the conserved F or W. Fields, in order: CDR3 DNA, CDR3 protein, D gene, clone size, V gene, J gene. A D gene is named only where the DNA matches it firmly. The size of a clone is reported for some rows only, either as once, few or many, or as a class for expanded clones.

CDR3 DNA: TGTGCCAGCAGTAGACAGGGTGGGCCCTACAATGAGCAGTTCTTC; CDR3 protein: CASSRQGGPYNEQFF; D gene: TRBD1; clone size: -; V gene: TRBV12-3/TRBV12-4; J gene: TRBJ2-1
CDR3 DNA: TGTGCCAGCAGCTTAGCCGGCAGGGCTTACAATGAGCAGTTCTTC; CDR3 protein: CASSLAGRAYNEQFF; D gene: -; clone size: many; V gene: TRBV7-2; J gene: TRBJ2-1
CDR3 DNA: TGTGCCAGCATGTCGGAGGAGGGGGCGATCTTTAGCACAGATACGCAGTATTTT; CDR3 protein: CASMSEEGAIFSTDTQYF; D gene: -; clone size: few; V gene: TRBV7-8; J gene: TRBJ2-3
CDR3 DNA: TGCGCCAGCAGCTTGGGTGGGGCAAGGAACACTGAAGCTTTCTTT; CDR3 protein: CASSLGGARNTEAFF; D gene: -; clone size: -; V gene: TRBV5-1; J gene: TRBJ1-1
CDR3 DNA: TGTGCCAGCAGCCTCGCCCCGACTAGCGGGAGGGCCAATGAGCAGTTCTTC; CDR3 protein: CASSLAPTSGRANEQFF; D gene: TRBD2; clone size: many; V gene: TRBV7-2; J gene: TRBJ2-1
CDR3 DNA: TGTGCCAGCAGTTCTACCAGATATAGAGGAGGTAGCAATCAGCCCCAGCATTTT; CDR3 protein: CASSSTRYRGGSNQPQHF; D gene: -; clone size: few; V gene: TRBV28; J gene: TRBJ1-5
CDR3 DNA: TGTGCCAGCAGCCAGCAGGGGCCGTATGGCTACACCTTC; CDR3 protein: CASSQQGPYGYTF; D gene: -; clone size: many; V gene: TRBV9; J gene: TRBJ1-2
CDR3 DNA: TGTGCCAGCAGCGACCCGGGACAGGGCTACGAGCAGTACTTC; CDR3 protein: CASSDPGQGYEQYF; D gene: TRBD1; clone size: many; V gene: TRBV11-3; J gene: TRBJ2-7
CDR3 DNA: TGTGCCACCAGCAGAGGGCAAGAGACCCAGTACTTC; CDR3 protein: CATSRGQETQYF; D gene: -; clone size: -; V gene: TRBV15; J gene: TRBJ2-5
CDR3 DNA: TGCGCCAGCAGCTCGGGACAAGTTAACTATGGCTACACCTTC; CDR3 protein: CASSSGQVNYGYTF; D gene: -; clone size: few; V gene: TRBV5-1; J gene: TRBJ1-2
CDR3 DNA: TGTGCCAGCAGTGAATGGTCGTTAGGGAATGAAAAACTGTTTTTT; CDR3 protein: CASSEWSLGNEKLFF; D gene: -; clone size: many; V gene: TRBV6-1; J gene: TRBJ1-4
CDR3 DNA: TGCGCCAGCAGTGAGGGCCATCGCACAGATACGCAGTATTTT; CDR3 protein: CASSEGHRTDTQYF; D gene: -; clone size: many; V gene: TRBV10-2; J gene: TRBJ2-3
CDR3 DNA: TGTGCCAGCAGTCCATGGAAGGGGGTACAAGAGACCCAGTACTTC; CDR3 protein: CASSPWKGVQETQYF; D gene: -; clone size: -; V gene: TRBV28; J gene: TRBJ2-5
CDR3 DNA: TGTGCCAGCAGCCCTCGGGCGGGACTATTCTACGAGCAGTACTTC; CDR3 protein: CASSPRAGLFYEQYF; D gene: TRBD2; clone size: medium-sized; V gene: TRBV7-2; J gene: TRBJ2-7
CDR3 DNA: TGCAGTGTCCGGACTAGACCTGAGCAGTTCTTC; CDR3 protein: CSVRTRPEQFF; D gene: TRBD2; clone size: -; V gene: TRBV20-1; J gene: TRBJ2-1
CDR3 DNA: TGCAGCGTTTTGACAGGGGCGGGAAGCACTGAAGCTTTCTTT; CDR3 protein: CSVLTGAGSTEAFF; D gene: TRBD1; clone size: -; V gene: TRBV29-1; J gene: TRBJ1-1
CDR3 DNA: TGCAGCGTGGGACAGAATCAAGAGACCCAGTACTTC; CDR3 protein: CSVGQNQETQYF; D gene: TRBD1; clone size: many; V gene: TRBV29-1; J gene: TRBJ2-5
CDR3 DNA: TGTGCCAGCAGCCCGGGTTTAAGGGGCTACACCTTC; CDR3 protein: CASSPGLRGYTF; D gene: -; clone size: -; V gene: TRBV28; J gene: TRBJ1-2
CDR3 DNA: TGTGCCAGCAGTGAGGCCGGCGGTCTGGGGAACACCGGGGAGCTGTTTTTT; CDR3 protein: CASSEAGGLGNTGELFF; D gene: -; clone size: -; V gene: TRBV2; J gene: TRBJ2-2
CDR3 DNA: TGCGCCAGCAGCTTGAATGGACAGCCCCAGCATTTT; CDR3 protein: CASSLNGQPQHF; D gene: -; clone size: few; V gene: TRBV5-1; J gene: TRBJ1-5
CDR3 DNA: TGCAGTGCTCCTGGAGATCCTCGTAGAGCGCCCTATGGCTACACCTTC; CDR3 protein: CSAPGDPRRAPYGYTF; D gene: -; clone size: once; V gene: TRBV20-1; J gene: TRBJ1-2
CDR3 DNA: TGTGCCAGCAGCTTAGTCTCAGGGGGCGAGGTTGATGGCTACACCTTC; CDR3 protein: CASSLVSGGEVDGYTF; D gene: TRBD1; clone size: -; V gene: TRBV7-2; J gene: TRBJ1-2
CDR3 DNA: TGTGCCAGCAGCCCAACCCTAGGCGAGCAGTACTTC; CDR3 protein: CASSPTLGEQYF; D gene: -; clone size: many; V gene: TRBV7-9; J gene: TRBJ2-7
CDR3 DNA: TGCAGCGGTGGGACAGTCCAAGAGACCCAGTACTTC; CDR3 protein: CSGGTVQETQYF; D gene: TRBD1; clone size: -; V gene: TRBV29-1; J gene: TRBJ2-5
CDR3 DNA: TGTGCCAGCAGTTTACGGAGGGGGCATGGCTACACCTTC; CDR3 protein: CASSLRRGHGYTF; D gene: TRBD1; clone size: -; V gene: TRBV28; J gene: TRBJ1-2
CDR3 DNA: TGTGCCAGCAGCTTGGCAGGTATGGGGACCTACGAGCAGTACTTC; CDR3 protein: CASSLAGMGTYEQYF; D gene: -; clone size: -; V gene: TRBV5-6; J gene: TRBJ2-7
CDR3 DNA: TGTGCCAGCAGTCTCGGTGGCAGGGGGACTGGACAGCCCCAGCATTTT; CDR3 protein: CASSLGGRGTGQPQHF; D gene: TRBD1; clone size: few; V gene: TRBV12-3/TRBV12-4; J gene: TRBJ1-5
CDR3 DNA: TGTGCCAGCAGCCAGGGACAGGGTCGAAGTCAAGAGACCCAGTACTTC; CDR3 protein: CASSQGQGRSQETQYF; D gene: TRBD1; clone size: -; V gene: TRBV7-3; J gene: TRBJ2-5
CDR3 DNA: TGTGCCAGCAGCACCATTCAGGGGGCTGGCACCGGGGAGCTGTTTTTT; CDR3 protein: CASSTIQGAGTGELFF; D gene: TRBD1; clone size: -; V gene: TRBV7-8; J gene: TRBJ2-2
CDR3 DNA: TGTGCCAGCAGCCCTACCTGGACAGAGTTCTACGAGCAGTACTTC; CDR3 protein: CASSPTWTEFYEQYF; D gene: -; clone size: -; V gene: TRBV6-2/TRBV6-3; J gene: TRBJ2-7
CDR3 DNA: TGTGCCAGCAGCTTAGGCGACAGTAGCACAGATACGCAGTATTTT; CDR3 protein: CASSLGDSSTDTQYF; D gene: -; clone size: many; V gene: TRBV7-9; J gene: TRBJ2-3
CDR3 DNA: TGCGCCAGCAGCTTCAACAGGGCCACCGGGGAGCTGTTTTTT; CDR3 protein: CASSFNRATGELFF; D gene: -; clone size: once; V gene: TRBV5-1; J gene: TRBJ2-2
CDR3 DNA: TGTGCCAGCAGCTTAGCAGGGGGCGAGAACACCGGGGAGCTGTTTTTT; CDR3 protein: CASSLAGGENTGELFF; D gene: TRBD1; clone size: few; V gene: TRBV7-2; J gene: TRBJ2-2
CDR3 DNA: TGCGCCAGCAGCCACCCCGAGGGTGAGCAGTTCTTC; CDR3 protein: CASSHPEGEQFF; D gene: -; clone size: few; V gene: TRBV4-3; J gene: TRBJ2-1
CDR3 DNA: TGTGCCAGCAGCTTATCCAGCAGGGGGGCCGGGGGCCCTCCCTACGAGCAGTACTTC; CDR3 protein: CASSLSSRGAGGPPYEQYF; D gene: -; clone size: many; V gene: TRBV7-9; J gene: TRBJ2-7
CDR3 DNA: TGTGCCAGTAGTATCCGGGGCTACAATGAGCAGTTCTTC; CDR3 protein: CASSIRGYNEQFF; D gene: -; clone size: -; V gene: TRBV19; J gene: TRBJ2-1
CDR3 DNA: TGTGCCAGCAGCTTAGAGAGCCGGGGGCGCGGAAAACTGTTTTTT; CDR3 protein: CASSLESRGRGKLFF; D gene: -; clone size: many; V gene: TRBV11-2; J gene: TRBJ1-4
CDR3 DNA: TGCAGCGTTCGCGACAGGGGATCCTACAATGAGCAGTTCTTC; CDR3 protein: CSVRDRGSYNEQFF; D gene: TRBD1; clone size: -; V gene: TRBV29-1; J gene: TRBJ2-1
CDR3 DNA: TGCGCCAGCACCACCCCCGGGACAAGCAATCAGCCCCAGCATTTT; CDR3 protein: CASTTPGTSNQPQHF; D gene: -; clone size: many; V gene: TRBV23-1; J gene: TRBJ1-5
CDR3 DNA: TGCAGCGTGTATCGGCAGGGCCCCTACAATGAGCAGTTCTTC; CDR3 protein: CSVYRQGPYNEQFF; D gene: -; clone size: few; V gene: TRBV29-1; J gene: TRBJ2-1
CDR3 DNA: TGTGCCAGTGATACGGGACAGCGATATCAGCCCCAGCATTTT; CDR3 protein: CASDTGQRYQPQHF; D gene: TRBD1; clone size: -; V gene: TRBV19; J gene: TRBJ1-5
CDR3 DNA: TGTGCCAGCAGTGAGGGGAGCTGGAGCTCCTATAATTCACCCCTCCACTTT; CDR3 protein: CASSEGSWSSYNSPLHF; D gene: -; clone size: -; V gene: TRBV6-1; J gene: TRBJ1-6
CDR3 DNA: TGCAGTGCCCCACCGGGGGGGGTTAACTATGGCTACACCTTC; CDR3 protein: CSAPPGGVNYGYTF; D gene: -; clone size: many; V gene: TRBV20-1; J gene: TRBJ1-2
CDR3 DNA: TGCAGTGGAGTCTTGGGGGAGACCCAGTACTTC; CDR3 protein: CSGVLGETQYF; D gene: -; clone size: -; V gene: TRBV20-1; J gene: TRBJ2-5
CDR3 DNA: TGCGCCAGCAGCCCGGGACAGGGTGTGAGGAATGAGCAGTTCTTC; CDR3 protein: CASSPGQGVRNEQFF; D gene: TRBD1; clone size: many; V gene: TRBV4-3; J gene: TRBJ2-1
CDR3 DNA: TGTGCCAGTAGTATGGGAGGCAGGGGTTACGAGCAGTACTTC; CDR3 protein: CASSMGGRGYEQYF; D gene: -; clone size: few; V gene: TRBV19; J gene: TRBJ2-7